This entry lists 29 T cell receptor beta chains sequenced from one sample in a study of beta chain features in type 1 diabetes. The study's findings and limits: In all four CD4+ subsets, TCRB CDR3 length was significantly, moderately reduced in type 1 diabetes.

Reverse transcribing all isolated RNA meant expressed TCRB transcripts were sequenced. Only in-frame clones appear in the TCRdb table, and some are missing; sequencing was by immunoSEQ multiplex PCR. This sample carries about 700,000 clones, roughly an eighth of them seen once, and the ten largest clones take 0.02% to 0.025%. Their antigen targets remain unknown. Material: naive CD4+ T cells from blood. These receptors came from a young man with type 1 diabetes.

V gene TRBV10-3 combines with J gene TRBJ2-2; TRBD2 matches 10 bases. In germline, CDR1 is ENHRY, CDR2 SYGVKD. This CDR3 has 16 residues. J lost 6 bases, V lost 7 bases, and 11 bases had no gene match. In DNA form, the CDR3 reads TGTGCCATCACCCCCCTAGGACTAGCGGAAGCCGGGGAGCTGTTTTTT. This translates into CAITPLGLAEAGELFF.

The sample holds a few counts of this clone. This chain uses TRBV7-9 with TRBJ2-6; maybe TRBD1 (6 bases). Germline CDR1 reads SEHNR; CDR2 reads FQNEAQ (reference sequence). CDR3 size: 16 residues. V lost 2 bases and J lost 13, with 21 bases in between. The CDR3 region has the DNA TGTGCCAGCAGCTTAACGGACAGTAGCCCGTCTGAAGTCCTGACTTTC. This gives the protein CASSLTDSSPSEVLTF. Variable domain in full (rest from reference TRBV7-9 and TRBJ2-6): DTGVSQNPRHKITKRGQNVTFRCDPISEHNRLYWYRQTLGQGPEFLTYFQNEAQLEKSRLLSDRFSAERPKGSFSTLEIQRTEQGDSAMYLCASSLTDSSPSEVLTFGAGSRLTVL.

The V and J genes are TRBV19 and TRBJ1-2; D unresolved. This CDR3 spans 13 amino acids. The ends were cut back, 3 bases at V and 4 bases at J, with 9 bases in the middle. Germline CDR1 LNHDA, CDR2 SQIVND (reference sequence). Written as DNA, the CDR3 is TGTGCCAGTAGTATTAGGGCAGCCTATGGCTACACCTTC. This sequence encodes CASSIRAAYGYTF. The full variable domain, in which reference TRBV19 and TRBJ1-2 provide the parts outside the CDR3, is DGGITQSPKYLFRKEGQNVTLSCEQNLNHDAMYWYRQDPGQGLRLIYYSQIVNDFQKGDIAEGYSVSREKKESFPLTVTSAQKNPTAFYLCASSIRAAYGYTFGSGTRLTVV.

This clone occurred a few times. This chain links TRBV27 with TRBJ2-2; 7 nucleotides agree with TRBD1. Germline assignment: CDR1 MNHEY and CDR2 SMNVEV (reference sequence). The CDR3 contains 16 residues. The V segment lost 5 bases and the J segment 2 bases; nucleotides outside the gene matches: 8. CDR3 region: CASSPPGQPNTGELFF. The DNA for the CDR3 is TGTGCCAGCAGTCCGCCGGGACAGCCTAACACCGGGGAGCTGTTTTTT.

This clone has a handful of counts. The V and J genes are TRBV20-1 and TRBJ1-4, with D uncertain. CDR3 size: 11 residues. From germline, CDR1 is DFQATT and CDR2 SNEGSKA (reference sequence). V lost 5 bases, J lost 7 bases, and 8 bases lay in between. The chain's CDR3 is CSAPLAEKLFF. CDR3 bases: TGCAGTGCTCCCCTGGCTGAAAAACTGTTTTTT.

This clone was seen a single time. The chain employs TRBV7-9 and TRBJ2-1; D might be TRBD1 (6 bases). Germline V lookup: CDR1 SEHNR, CDR2 FQNEAQ (reference sequence). Trimming cost V 4 bases and J 7 bases, with 17 bases left between them. This CDR3 comprises 15 residues. CDR3 sequence reads: CASSSPGHGGNEQFF. In DNA, the CDR3 is TGTGCCAGCAGCTCTCCGGGACATGGAGGAAATGAGCAGTTCTTC.

This chain connects TRBV29-1 to TRBJ1-4; no reliable D call. V shed 4 bases and J shed 3 bases, with 9 bases lying between them. The germline gives CDR1 SQVTM, CDR2 ANQGSEA. CDR3 length: 13 amino acids. CDR3 residues: CSVVVAANEKLFF. The CDR3 DNA reads as TGCAGCGTTGTCGTGGCCGCTAATGAAAAACTGTTTTTT.

V and J are TRBV5-4 and TRBJ2-1; TRBD2 might be the D (5 bases). Trimming stripped 4 bases from V and 4 bases from J, with 15 bases between. The CDR3 spans 15 residues. Germline V gene sequence: CDR1 SGHNT, CDR2 YYREEE (reference sequence). In DNA, the CDR3 is TGTGCCAGCAGCGTAGAGTGGGGAGAGTACAATGAGCAGTTCTTC. Translated: CASSVEWGEYNEQFF. Combining the CDR3 with reference TRBV5-4 and TRBJ2-1 gives the whole variable domain ETGVTQSPTHLIKTRGQQVTLRCSSQSGHNTVSWYQQALGQGPQFIFQYYREEENGRGNFPPRFSGLQFPNYSSELNVNALELDDSALYLCASSVEWGEYNEQFFGPGTRLTVL.

This rearrangement joins TRBV6-1 to TRBJ2-5; D call uncertain. CDR3 length: 10 residues. The germline gives CDR1 MNHNS, CDR2 SASEGT. With 10 bases removed from V and 4 bases from J, the gap between germline ends came to 7 bases. The CDR3 region is CATSGETQYF. The DNA of the CDR3 is TGTGCCACCTCTGGAGAGACCCAGTACTTC.

V is TRBV7-9 and J is TRBJ2-5; D gene uncertain. CDR3 length: 13 amino acids. Per germline, CDR1 SEHNR and CDR2 FQNEAQ (reference sequence). V lost 7 bases, J lost 1 base, and 10 bases lay in between. The CDR3 region has the DNA TGTGCCAGCACCGTACACAGCCAAGAGACCCAGTACTTC. Translated, it gives CASTVHSQETQYF.

The chain is built from TRBV5-6 and TRBJ1-3; a weak D match, TRBD1 (6 bases). Trimming stripped 0 bases from V and 4 bases from J, with 11 bases between. This CDR3 has 15 amino acids. The germline V gene has CDR1 SGHDT and CDR2 YYEEEE. CDR3 residues: CASSLVGAGGNTIYF. In nucleotides, the CDR3 is TGTGCCAGCAGCTTGGTGGGGGCCGGGGGAAACACCATATATTTT.

The chain uses TRBV19 and TRBJ2-7; 9 bases map to TRBD1. Losses at the gene ends were 5 bases for V and 2 bases for J; bases not matched to a gene: 7. This CDR3 is 15 amino acids long. Germline CDR1 reads LNHDA; CDR2 reads SQIVND (reference sequence). CDR3 residues: CASSARDRATYEQYF. As DNA, the CDR3 is TGTGCCAGTAGTGCCCGGGACAGGGCCACCTACGAGCAGTACTTC.

The V call is TRBV9, the J call TRBJ1-5, with TRBD1 identical over 7 bases. The CDR3 loop spans 14 amino acids. V gave up 4 bases and J gave up 3 bases; unmatched junction bases: 4. The germline V gene encodes CDR1 SGDLS and CDR2 YYNGEE. The CDR3 spells CASSQGQINQPQHF. CDR3 in DNA: TGTGCCAGCAGCCAGGGACAGATCAATCAGCCCCAGCATTTT.

The chain couples TRBV7-9 to TRBJ1-5, with 8 nucleotides matching TRBD1. Losses at the gene ends were 1 base for V and 2 bases for J; bases not matched to a gene: 4. In germline, CDR1 is SEHNR, CDR2 FQNEAQ (reference sequence). The CDR3 covers 16 residues. CDR3 coding DNA: TGTGCCAGCAGCTTAGGGACAGGGTTTGGCAATCAGCCCCAGCATTTT. Translation: CASSLGTGFGNQPQHF.

This chain uses TRBV25-1 with TRBJ1-2; D not certain. With 8 bases removed from V and 5 bases from J, the gap between germline ends came to 15 bases. Germline V CDR1 and CDR2: MGHDK, SYGVNS. The CDR3 sequence is 13 residues long. CDR3 nucleotide sequence: TGTGCCAGCCTTCCGGAGGGTCAGTATGGCTACACCTTC. Translation: CASLPEGQYGYTF.

The chain carries TRBV4-1 and TRBJ1-5; the match to TRBD1 covers 7 bases. The CDR3 covers 17 residues. With 1 base clipped from V and 2 bases from J, the junction kept 8 bases outside the gene matches. Germline assignment: CDR1 MGHRA and CDR2 YSYEKL. CDR3 protein: CASSQADRVGGNQPQHF. The CDR3 nucleotides read TGCGCCAGCAGCCAAGCCGACAGGGTAGGCGGCAATCAGCCCCAGCATTTT.

This chain connects TRBV7-9 to TRBJ2-7, with D perhaps TRBD1 (5 bases). Trimming took 2 bases from V and 2 from J, leaving 16 bases between them. CDR1 and CDR2 (germline): SEHNR, FQNEAQ (reference sequence). This CDR3 region has 16 residues. The CDR3 bases are TGTGCCAGCAGCTTAAAGCGAGACAGCCGGACCTACGAGCAGTACTTC. It encodes CASSLKRDSRTYEQYF. The whole variable domain, filled in from reference TRBV7-9 and TRBJ2-7, reads DTGVSQNPRHKITKRGQNVTFRCDPISEHNRLYWYRQTLGQGPEFLTYFQNEAQLEKSRLLSDRFSAERPKGSFSTLEIQRTEQGDSAMYLCASSLKRDSRTYEQYFGPGTRLTVT.

This clone was observed a handful of times. The V call is TRBV29-1, the J call TRBJ2-3, with D possibly TRBD1 on 7 matching bases. Germline V gene lookup returns CDR1 SQVTM and CDR2 ANQGSEA. Trimming removed 2 bases at V and 0 bases at J, with 15 bases between. This CDR3 spans 16 amino acids. In DNA, the CDR3 is TGCAGCGTTGAATTGGGGGCAGGGGGGAGCACAGATACGCAGTATTTT. It yields the protein CSVELGAGGSTDTQYF.

This clone came up a few times. The chain has TRBV4-1 and TRBJ2-3, with 7 positions matching TRBD1. The ends lost 4 bases at V and 1 base at J; junction bases unmatched: 5. Germline V lookup: CDR1 MGHRA, CDR2 YSYEKL. The CDR3 covers 15 residues. This chain's CDR3 is CASSRGTAGTDTQYF. The CDR3 DNA sequence: TGCGCCAGCAGCCGAGGGACAGCGGGCACAGATACGCAGTATTTT.

The chain uses TRBV30 and TRBJ1-2; 7 positions agree with TRBD1. After removal of 5 bases from V and 3 bases from J, the junction contained 6 bases not matched to a gene. CDR1 is GTSNPN and CDR2 is SVGIG in the germline V gene (reference sequence). The CDR3 runs 13 residues. This CDR3 reads CAWATGDHYGYTF. Here the CDR3 DNA reads TGTGCCTGGGCCACAGGGGATCACTATGGCTACACCTTC.

The J gene is TRBJ2-3, the V gene TRBV6-5, with 10 nucleotides matching TRBD1. The CDR3 spans 14 residues. The V gene end was trimmed by 9 bases and the J gene end by 6 bases; junction bases not matched to a gene: 9. CDR1 and CDR2 (germline): MNHEY, SVGAGI. This chain's CDR3 is CASSDRGFMDTQYF. The CDR3 region has the DNA TGTGCCAGTTCGGACAGGGGGTTTATGGATACGCAGTATTTT.

V gene TRBV9 combines with J gene TRBJ2-1; D gene unclear. V lost 2 bases and J lost 8, with 14 bases in between. CDR3 length: 14 amino acids. Germline V gene lookup returns CDR1 SGDLS and CDR2 YYNGEE. Written as DNA, the CDR3 is TGTGCCAGCAGCGTCGCGTTATTAACCGATGAGCAGTTCTTC. This gives the protein CASSVALLTDEQFF.

As DNA, the CDR3 is TGTGCCAGCAGCTCCCGACAGCCTAATGAAAAACTGTTTTTT. Translating gives CASSSRQPNEKLFF. The chain is built from TRBV13 and TRBJ1-4; D may be TRBD1 (5 bases). Germline assignment: CDR1 PRHDT and CDR2 FYEKMQ (reference sequence). CDR3 length: 14 amino acids. Trimming shortened V by 4 bases and J by 3 bases, and 9 bases separated the two germline ends. The full variable domain, in which reference TRBV13 and TRBJ1-4 provide the parts outside the CDR3, is AAGVIQSPRHLIKEKRETATLKCYPIPRHDTVYWYQQGPGQDPQFLISFYEKMQSDKGSIPDRFSAQQFSDYHSELNMSSLELGDSALYFCASSSRQPNEKLFFGSGTQLSVL.

This clone was recorded once. The chain uses TRBV30 and TRBJ1-5, with D unclear. This CDR3 region has 12 residues. The V and J ends lost 2 bases and 4 bases respectively, with 6 bases between them. Germline CDR1 reads GTSNPN; CDR2 reads SVGIG (reference sequence). Written as DNA, the CDR3 is TGTGCCTGGAGTATTATTAATCAGCCCCAGCATTTT. It encodes CAWSIINQPQHF.

The chain employs TRBV19 and TRBJ1-4; D not resolved. The CDR3 is 15 residues long. Germline CDR1 is LNHDA and CDR2 is SQIVND (reference sequence). The V end was cut by 5 bases, the J end by 0 bases, with 10 bases between. This CDR3 is CASSLIEATNEKLFF. The DNA of the CDR3 is TGTGCCAGTAGTCTAATTGAGGCAACTAATGAAAAACTGTTTTTT.

This clone has more than one count but fewer than ten. Other nucleotide sequences from this sample produce the same CDR3. V and J are TRBV28 and TRBJ1-5, with unresolved D. CDR1 and CDR2 (germline): MDHEN, SYDVKM. Trimming cost V 3 bases and J 2 bases, with 2 bases left between them. CDR3 length: 12 amino acids. CDR3 sequence: CASSLGNQPQHF. The CDR3 DNA follows: TGTGCCAGCAGTTTGGGCAATCAGCCCCAGCATTTT.

This clone was picked up a small number of times. The chain uses TRBV6-1 and TRBJ1-3; possible D gene TRBD1, 5 bases. The length of the CDR3 is 16 residues. CDR1 and CDR2 from the germline V gene are MNHNS and SASEGT. Trimming took off 2 bases at V and 0 bases at J, with 11 bases between the two ends. Here the CDR3 DNA reads TGTGCCAGCAGTGAAACCCCGACAGACTCTGGAAACACCATATATTTT. Encoded protein: CASSETPTDSGNTIYF.

The genes are TRBV11-2 and TRBJ2-5, with 11 positions matching TRBD2. V shed 5 bases, J shed 1 base, and the junction held 3 bases outside the gene matches. CDR1 SGHAT and CDR2 FQNNGV come from the germline V gene. CDR3 length: 15 residues. CDR3 in amino acids: CASSAGTSGQETQYF. CDR3 nucleotides: TGTGCCAGCAGCGCAGGGACTAGCGGCCAAGAGACCCAGTACTTC.

The CDR3 sequence: CASSPRVMNTEAFF. The CDR3 nucleotides are TGTGCCAGCAGCCCAAGAGTCATGAACACTGAAGCTTTCTTT. The V call is TRBV5-6, the J call TRBJ1-1; no firm D call. CDR1 is SGHDT, CDR2 YYEEEE, per germline. This CDR3 has 14 residues. Deletions cut 4 bases from V and 0 bases from J, with 10 bases between.